The present T cell receptor (beta chain) was sequenced within a study of cytomegalovirus exposure and HLA in healthy donors. Use of 60 Vbeta and 13 Jbeta primers characterized the PCR. The protocol was immunoSEQ multiplex PCR, while the TCRdb copy is restricted to in-frame clones and leaves out a portion. This repertoire shows roughly 150,000 clones, around three quarters found once; its top ten account for 1.5% to 1.8%. For this clone: Its antigen is as yet unknown.

Study-level results: Researchers reportedly found TCR beta sequences accurately predicted most subjects' HLA-A and HLA-B alleles. The productive fraction for most TCR beta V segments was about 87% or about 30% in an earlier analysis.

Per the germline V gene, CDR1 is SGHDT and CDR2 is YYEEEE. Trimming removed 0 bases at V and 5 bases at J, with 14 bases between. This CDR3 comprises 15 residues. The origin of this receptor is a man aged 40-50 years in good health and CMV-seronegative. The rearrangement links TRBV5-6 to TRBJ1-1; D is unresolved. Specimen: PBMCs. The CDR3 spells CASSLVKERRTEAFF. The CDR3 DNA sequence: TGTGCCAGCAGCTTGGTCAAGGAGAGAAGGACTGAAGCTTTCTTT.